This T cell receptor beta chain was documented in a study of blood T cell repertoires in COVID-19 (dated by TCRdb to the early 2020s). Background for the entire study: Samples covering the acute and convalescent phases of COVID-19 were provided by collaborators in the United States, Italy and Spain. The material from the prospective study consisted of cDNA or gDNA derived from T cells, B-cell-depleted T cells, or PBMCs. Samples were obtained from the ongoing ImmuneRACE study (first 160 participants) and from 1,254 subjects provided by 6 global collaborators. A de-identified subject ID, COVID-19 status, age in years and sex were almost always included in the sample metadata. The repertoires were made available in a free public database intended to serve as a resource for research on the immune response to SARS-CoV-2. Deeply sampled blood TCRbeta repertoires from subjects exposed to, actively infected with, or recovered from COVID-19 were included in the dataset. HLA class I and class II types, where available, came from metadata supplied by the sample provider rather than from assay-based typing. The research as a whole found: The amount of clinical and demographic metadata varied by source and participant and was provided uncurated.

TCRbeta CDR3 regions were amplified from genomic DNA by means of the immunoSEQ Assay, a bias-controlled multiplex PCR. The study's processing was this. Nucleated cell counts per sample were estimated from amplification of reference gene primers within the assay. To quantify the absolute abundance of each unique TCRbeta CDR3 rearrangement, sequence reads were collapsed and filtered. For each sample, productive Simpson clonality was calculated by taking the square root of Simpson's diversity index across productive rearrangements. Here the immuneACCESS table is served through TCRdb, limited to in-frame sequences with V and J called. Missing clones are a known gap in these copies; in checked studies unresolved V genes cover under half, and the rest lacks a known reason. D and trimming were read from the DNA, whereas the V and J calls and clone size are those reported in that table. Within this sample are about 270,000 clones, with 91% of them counted one time only. Around 2.8% of the sample is in the top ten clones.

Regarding this clone: Its antigen is unknown. Per-base quality was not reported, and no clone a single base away is much larger than it.

Participants in the prospective study were enrolled through a virtual design, were aged roughly 18 to 100 years, and lived in under 25 United States geographic areas. In the prospective study, cohorts were assigned on the basis of participant-reported clinical history obtained from a screening survey and a study questionnaire. Exposed participants had been in contact with someone with a PCR-confirmed or clinician-diagnosed COVID-19 case within 2 weeks of study entry. In the prospective study, mobile phlebotomists collected whole blood, serum and a nasopharyngeal or oropharyngeal swab from each participant. Additional blood draws and questionnaires over an approximately 2-month period could optionally be provided by prospective study participants. Blood samples from the prospective study were shipped frozen or at room temperature prior to DNA extraction. The cysteine opens and the phenylalanine closes a CDR3 of 15 amino acids. CDR3 DNA only is kept here, 45 bases in frame from base 1. Based on the germline V gene, the CDR1 and CDR2 sequences are SGHDT and YYEEEE. V is cut back by 1 base and J by 3 bases, with 5 bases in the junction unmatched.

The sample comprised PBMCs or T cells enriched from blood (not recorded which). The sequence came from a man in his forties who had been exposed to COVID-19. This chain is built from TRBV5-6 and TRBJ2-3, with 7 central nucleotides matching TRBD2. Read as DNA, the sequence is TGTGCCAGCAGCTTGCCCTGGGGGGGAACAGATACGCAGTATTTT. This encodes CASSLPWGGTDTQYF.